The 19 T cell receptor beta chains listed next were all sequenced from one sample in a study of T cell responses to AZD1222 COVID-19 vaccine (dated by TCRdb to the early 2020s). According to the study, the label for this sample's time point signals: baseline before first vaccination. The method was the immunoSEQ multiplex PCR assay. TCRdb re-hosts the immuneACCESS table, in-frame sequences only. Its copies lack some clones; in the studies checked, an unresolved V gene accounts for under half of them, and the cause for the rest is not known. The sample table on file contains around 150,000 clones. The ten largest clones represent around 2.4% of the sample. Sample: peripheral blood. The receptor source for this set is an adult in good health.

The chain is built from TRBV19 and TRBJ1-2, with 7 positions matching TRBD1. CDR3 length: 14 amino acids. V lost 3 bases to trimming and J lost 5 bases; unmatched junction nucleotides: 6. Germline V gene lookup returns CDR1 LNHDA and CDR2 SQIVND (reference sequence). The CDR3 coding sequence is TGTGCCAGTAGTATTCCCGGGACAGCATATGGCTACACCTTC. Protein product: CASSIPGTAYGYTF.

CDR3 protein: CASSIGLRLNSPLHF. Here the CDR3 DNA reads TGCGCCAGCAGCATCGGACTGAGACTGAATTCACCCCTCCACTTT. The chain employs TRBV4-1 and TRBJ1-6, with no clear D. V lost 5 bases, J lost 7 bases, and 15 bases lay in between. The CDR3 contains 15 residues. CDR1 is MGHRA, CDR2 YSYEKL, per germline.

The rearrangement joins TRBV11-3 to TRBJ2-1, with D perhaps matching TRBD1 or TRBD2 (6 bases each). Trimming removed 0 bases from V and 3 bases from J, with 9 bases in between. CDR3 length equals 15 residues. Germline CDR1 reads SGHNT; CDR2 reads YENEEA. CDR3 amino acids: CASSLDGGRYNEQFF. CDR3 DNA sequence: TGTGCCAGCAGCTTAGACGGGGGCCGCTACAATGAGCAGTTCTTC.

J is TRBJ2-1 and V is TRBV11-2; TRBD2 might be the D (5 bases). Trimming left V 5 bases short and J 5 bases short, with 19 bases between. CDR3 length: 16 amino acids. Germline V CDR1 and CDR2: SGHAT, FQNNGV. The CDR3 DNA is TGTGCCAGCAGCCTAAGGGCACCGGGGTACAACAATGAGCAGTTCTTC. It is translated as CASSLRAPGYNNEQFF.

J is TRBJ1-2 and V is TRBV18; a weak D match, TRBD1 (6 bases). The germline gives CDR1 KGHSH, CDR2 LQKENI. This CDR3 comprises 13 residues. V was clipped by 1 base and J by 5 bases, with 8 bases between them. CDR3 sequence: CASSPQGGYGYTF. In DNA, the CDR3 is TGTGCCAGCTCACCACAGGGGGGATATGGCTACACCTTC.

The rearrangement joins TRBV5-1 to TRBJ1-1; D gene ambiguous. The length of the CDR3 is 13 residues. Trimming took off 7 bases at V and 1 base at J, with 11 bases between the two ends. CDR1 is SGHRS and CDR2 is YFSETQ in the germline V gene. The CDR3 DNA is TGCGCCAGCGAATCCCGCCCGAACACTGAAGCTTTCTTT. Translated: CASESRPNTEAFF.

The chain has TRBV30 and TRBJ1-2, with unresolved D. Looked up from germline, CDR1 is GTSNPN and CDR2 is SVGIG (reference sequence). The CDR3 extends over 13 amino acids. V lost 0 bases and J 3 bases, leaving 8 bases between the germline ends. The CDR3 protein is CAWSVSRDYGYTF. CDR3 coding DNA: TGTGCCTGGAGTGTATCGAGGGACTATGGCTACACCTTC.

In regard to this clone: The germline gene is not matched at one end of the junction; a read error may be the cause. CDR3 nucleotides: TGCAGTGCCAGAGACAGTAATGGCTACACCTTC. Amino acid sequence: CSARDSNGYTF. The chain is built from TRBV20-1 and TRBJ1-2, with D tentatively TRBD1 (5 bases). Germline V lookup: CDR1 DFQATT, CDR2 SNEGSKA (reference sequence). There are 11 residues in the CDR3.

The chain has TRBV6-5 and TRBJ1-3; D gene ambiguous. The CDR3 has 14 residues. V lost 8 bases, J lost 4 bases, and 15 bases lay in between. Looked up from germline, CDR1 is MNHEY and CDR2 is SVGAGI. CDR3 protein: CASVAPGGGNTIYF. The CDR3 DNA sequence: TGTGCCAGCGTGGCCCCGGGAGGGGGAAACACCATATATTTT.

The rearrangement links TRBV7-9 to TRBJ1-3, with 8 positions matching TRBD1. The CDR3 covers 17 residues. The J segment lost 0 bases and the V segment lost 4 bases, leaving 8 bases of the junction unmatched. Per the germline V gene, CDR1 is SEHNR and CDR2 is FQNEAQ (reference sequence). The CDR3 region is CASSSRQGLISGNTIYF. CDR3 DNA sequence: TGTGCCAGCAGCTCAAGACAGGGGCTCATCTCTGGAAACACCATATATTTT.

The rearrangement uses TRBV7-8 and TRBJ2-7; 9 bases fit TRBD1. The ends lost 5 bases at V and 4 bases at J; junction bases unmatched: 15. Germline assignment: CDR1 SGHVS and CDR2 FQNEAQ. The CDR3 consists of 17 residues. CDR3 region: CASSPLAGTGGLYEQYF. As DNA, the CDR3 is TGTGCCAGCAGCCCATTAGCGGGCACAGGGGGCCTATACGAGCAGTACTTC.

V gene TRBV7-9 combines with J gene TRBJ1-1; D ambiguous. V lost 6 bases and J lost 6, with 14 bases in between. CDR1 and CDR2 (germline): SEHNR, FQNEAQ (reference sequence). The CDR3 has 13 amino acids. CDR3 DNA: TGTGCCAGCAGGGTCCTGGGTGGGGCTGAAGCTTTCTTT. Protein sequence: CASRVLGGAEAFF.

The chain employs TRBV7-9 and TRBJ2-1; D gene unclear. Germline V gene data show CDR1 as SEHNR and CDR2 as FQNEAQ (reference sequence). The CDR3 length is 16 residues. V gave up 5 bases and J gave up 1 base, with 15 bases separating them. The CDR3 DNA sequence: TGTGCCAGCAGCCCCTTCGAGACGGTGTCCTACAATGAGCAGTTCTTC. Translated: CASSPFETVSYNEQFF.

A note on this clone: A junction end diverges from the germline sequence, so it may reflect a read error. CDR3 coding DNA: TGCGCCAGCAGCTTGGAGGCGGTGCGGAACGCTGAAGCTTTCTTT. Amino acid sequence: CASSLEAVRNAEAFF. The chain employs TRBV5-1 and TRBJ1-1; D not resolved. Germline CDR1 is SGHRS and CDR2 is YFSETQ. CDR3 length equals 15 residues.

This chain connects TRBV6-5 to TRBJ2-7; D not certain. This CDR3 has 13 amino acids. V lost 6 bases and J 2 bases, leaving 11 bases between the germline ends. The germline CDR1 and CDR2 sequences are MNHEY and SVGAGI. CDR3 in amino acids: CASRNAGTYEQYF. CDR3 coding DNA: TGTGCCAGCAGGAACGCAGGAACCTACGAGCAGTACTTC.

V gene TRBV11-3 combines with J gene TRBJ1-1; 11 bases map to TRBD1. The CDR3 runs 15 residues. The germline gives CDR1 SGHNT, CDR2 YENEEA. V lost 5 bases and J lost 4; bases outside the gene matches: 6. CDR3 loop: CASSPGQGAGTEAFF. DNA for the CDR3: TGTGCCAGCAGCCCTGGACAGGGGGCTGGCACTGAAGCTTTCTTT.

V and J are TRBV11-2 and TRBJ1-2, with a tentative D call TRBD1 (5 bases). Between the trimmed V and J ends, which lost 5 bases and 7 bases, there was a span of 20 bases. Germline V gene data show CDR1 as SGHAT and CDR2 as FQNNGV. This CDR3 spans 15 amino acids. In DNA form, the CDR3 reads TGTGCCAGCAGCCCCAGGGACTCCCTCCGGTTTGGCTACACCTTC. This encodes CASSPRDSLRFGYTF.

The chain employs TRBV13 and TRBJ1-4; possible D gene TRBD1, 5 bases. Germline V gene lookup returns CDR1 PRHDT and CDR2 FYEKMQ (reference sequence). Trimming pared 5 bases from V and 7 bases from J, leaving 14 bases between. The CDR3 runs to 14 residues. The CDR3 DNA reads TGTGCCAGCAGCAGGCCAGGGATAAGTGAAAAACTGTTTTTT. Its protein is CASSRPGISEKLFF.

The chain is built from TRBV19 and TRBJ1-2; D remains ambiguous. The CDR3 spans 14 residues. Germline V lookup: CDR1 LNHDA, CDR2 SQIVND (reference sequence). V was pared by 3 bases and J by 4 bases, with 12 bases between. The CDR3 protein is CASSIRGKGYGYTF. CDR3 sequence (DNA): TGTGCCAGTAGTATCCGGGGAAAAGGCTATGGCTACACCTTC.